This T cell receptor (beta chain) was obtained from a study of identical twins. General observations from the study: There was more out-of-frame TCR alpha sharing in monozygotic twins than models estimated. Cord blood beta clonotypes that were abundant carried fewer insertions, and memory repertoires showed no such trend.

TCRdb reprocessed the 5' RACE reads via MiXCR and lists one record per CDR3 protein. The repertoire holds some 900,000 distinct CDR3 sequences, with 12% as singletons. This clonotype was detected only a few times. The antigen is not known. Trimming cost V 1 base and J 0 bases, with 7 bases left between them. The germline gives CDR1 LNHDA, CDR2 SQIVND (reference sequence). This CDR3 comprises 16 residues. Separately, the same data were catalogued under a study of yellow fever vaccine responses in identical twins.

This chain connects TRBV19 to TRBJ2-6; D is unresolved. Source material: PBMCs. The receptor was derived from a woman in her late teens or twenties in good health. CDR3 residues: CASSIVGPSGANVLTF. The CDR3 DNA reads TGTGCCAGTAGTATAGTTGGCCCCTCTGGGGCCAACGTCCTGACTTTC.